This T cell receptor (beta chain) originates from a study of cytotoxic CD8 clonotypes in ibrutinib-treated CLL. With 0 bases removed from V and 6 bases from J, the gap between germline ends came to 7 bases. CDR1 and CDR2 (germline): MNHEY, SVGAGI. There are 13 residues in the CDR3. Genomic DNA (roughly 2 micrograms) was obtained from cryopreserved PBMCs for construction of TCR beta libraries. Clones were sequenced by immunoSEQ multiplex PCR, and TCRdb holds only the in-frame ones, with some missing. Found here are roughly 180,000 clones, 55% to 85% of them singletons; the top ten hold 13%. Points from the study as a whole: Patients showed higher baseline clonality than age-matched healthy donors, and it tracked circulating CD8+ T-cell counts. The study found clonality rose at ibrutinib response, then fell toward baseline at progression.

About this clone itself: No antigen is known for it. Different DNA sequences within this sample yield the same CDR3.

The rearrangement uses TRBV6-5 and TRBJ2-3, with a weak D call TRBD2 (5 bases). The sequencing here drew on PBMCs, taken after 24 months of ibrutinib treatment. The TCR originated in a human donor with chronic lymphocytic leukemia. CDR3 amino acids: CASSYSIADTQYF. CDR3 DNA sequence: TGTGCCAGCAGTTACTCGATAGCGGATACGCAGTATTTT.